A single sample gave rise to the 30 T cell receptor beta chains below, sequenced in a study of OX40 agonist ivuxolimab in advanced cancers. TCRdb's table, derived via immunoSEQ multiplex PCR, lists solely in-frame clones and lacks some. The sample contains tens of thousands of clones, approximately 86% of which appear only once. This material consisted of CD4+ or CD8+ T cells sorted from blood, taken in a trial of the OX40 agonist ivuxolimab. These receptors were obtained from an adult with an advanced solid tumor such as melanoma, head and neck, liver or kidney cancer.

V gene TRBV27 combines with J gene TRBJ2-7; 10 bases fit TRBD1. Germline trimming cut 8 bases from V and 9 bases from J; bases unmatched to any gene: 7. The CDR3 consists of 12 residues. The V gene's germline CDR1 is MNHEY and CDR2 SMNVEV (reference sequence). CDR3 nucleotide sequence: TGTGCCAGCTGGGACAGGGGTTTTGGGCAGTACTTC. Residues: CASWDRGFGQYF.

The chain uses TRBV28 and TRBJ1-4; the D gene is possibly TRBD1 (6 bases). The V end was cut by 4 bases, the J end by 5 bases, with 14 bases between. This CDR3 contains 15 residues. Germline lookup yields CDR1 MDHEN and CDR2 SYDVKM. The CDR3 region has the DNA TGTGCCAGCAGTTCAATTACAGGGTACAATGAAAAACTGTTTTTT. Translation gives CASSSITGYNEKLFF.

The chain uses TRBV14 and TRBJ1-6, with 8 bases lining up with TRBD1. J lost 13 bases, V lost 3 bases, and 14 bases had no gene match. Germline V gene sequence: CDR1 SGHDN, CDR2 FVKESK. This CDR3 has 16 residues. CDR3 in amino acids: CASSHFGGQGASPLHF. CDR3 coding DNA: TGTGCCAGCAGCCATTTTGGGGGCCAGGGGGCTTCTCCCCTCCACTTT. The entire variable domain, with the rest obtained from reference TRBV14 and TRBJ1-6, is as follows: EAGVTQFPSHSVIEKGQTVTLRCDPISGHDNLYWYRRVMGKEIKFLLHFVKESKQDESGMPNNRFLAERTGGTYSTLKVQPAELEDSGVYFCASSHFGGQGASPLHFGNGTRLTVT.

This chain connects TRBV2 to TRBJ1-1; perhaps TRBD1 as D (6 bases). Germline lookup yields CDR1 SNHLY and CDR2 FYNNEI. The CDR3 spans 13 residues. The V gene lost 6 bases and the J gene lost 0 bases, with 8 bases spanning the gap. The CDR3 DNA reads TGTGCCAGCAGCGGACAGATGAACACTGAAGCTTTCTTT. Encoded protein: CASSGQMNTEAFF.

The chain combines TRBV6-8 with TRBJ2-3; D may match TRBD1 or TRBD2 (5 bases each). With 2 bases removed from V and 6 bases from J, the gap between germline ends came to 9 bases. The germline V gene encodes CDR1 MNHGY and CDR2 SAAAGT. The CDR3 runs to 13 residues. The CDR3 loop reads CASSYREGDTQYF. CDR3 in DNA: TGTGCCAGCAGTTACCGCGAGGGGGATACGCAGTATTTT.

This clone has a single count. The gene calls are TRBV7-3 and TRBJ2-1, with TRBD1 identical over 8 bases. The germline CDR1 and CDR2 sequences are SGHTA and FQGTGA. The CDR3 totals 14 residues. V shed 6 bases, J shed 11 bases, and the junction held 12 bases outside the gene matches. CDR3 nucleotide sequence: TGTGCCAGCAGTGACAGGGGTTCGGCGACAAAGCAGTTCTTC. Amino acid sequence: CASSDRGSATKQFF.

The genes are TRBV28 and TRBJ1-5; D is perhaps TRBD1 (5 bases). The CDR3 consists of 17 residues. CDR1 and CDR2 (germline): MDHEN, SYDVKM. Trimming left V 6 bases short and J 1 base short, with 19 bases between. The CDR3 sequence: CASRLPGDLGSNQPQHF. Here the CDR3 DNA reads TGTGCCAGCAGGTTACCGGGGGATTTAGGGAGCAATCAGCCCCAGCATTTT.

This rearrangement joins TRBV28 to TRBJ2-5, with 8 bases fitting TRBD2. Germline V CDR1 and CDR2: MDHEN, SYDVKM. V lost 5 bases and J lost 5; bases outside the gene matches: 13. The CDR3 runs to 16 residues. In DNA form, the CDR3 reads TGTGCCAGCAGTGGGGAGAAGCGGGGGCTTTGGGAGACCCAGTACTTC. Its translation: CASSGEKRGLWETQYF.

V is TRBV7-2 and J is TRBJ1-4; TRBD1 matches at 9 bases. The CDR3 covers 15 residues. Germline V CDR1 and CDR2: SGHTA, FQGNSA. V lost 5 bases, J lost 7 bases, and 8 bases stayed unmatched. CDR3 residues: CASSPRQGEGEKLFF. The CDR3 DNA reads TGTGCCAGCAGCCCTCGACAGGGGGAAGGTGAAAAACTGTTTTTT. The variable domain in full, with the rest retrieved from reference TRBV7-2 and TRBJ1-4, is GAGVSQSPSNKVTEKGKDVELRCDPISGHTALYWYRQSLGQGLEFLIYFQGNSAPDKSGLPSDRFSAERTGGSVSTLTIQRTQQEDSAVYLCASSPRQGEGEKLFFGSGTQLSVL.

The CDR3 sequence is CASSLTGVLGREQYF. The CDR3 DNA is TGTGCCAGCAGTTTGACGGGGGTTCTTGGCCGGGAGCAGTACTTC. The chain joins TRBV28 to TRBJ2-7, with a weak D call TRBD2 (6 bases). V was cut by 3 bases and J by 7 bases, with 19 bases left in between. This CDR3 spans 15 amino acids. The germline V gene has CDR1 MDHEN and CDR2 SYDVKM.

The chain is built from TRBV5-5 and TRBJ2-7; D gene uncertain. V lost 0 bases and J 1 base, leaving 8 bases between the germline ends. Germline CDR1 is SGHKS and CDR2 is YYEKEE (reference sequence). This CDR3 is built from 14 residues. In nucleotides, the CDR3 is TGTGCCAGCAGCTTGGGGGCAGGTTCCTACGAGCAGTACTTC. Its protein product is CASSLGAGSYEQYF.

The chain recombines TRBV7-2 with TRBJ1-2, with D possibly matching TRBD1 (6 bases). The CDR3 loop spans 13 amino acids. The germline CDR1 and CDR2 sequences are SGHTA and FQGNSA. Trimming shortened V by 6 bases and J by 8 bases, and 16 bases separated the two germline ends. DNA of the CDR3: TGTGCCAGCAGTCGAGGGGGGTCTGAGGGCTACACCTTC. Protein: CASSRGGSEGYTF.

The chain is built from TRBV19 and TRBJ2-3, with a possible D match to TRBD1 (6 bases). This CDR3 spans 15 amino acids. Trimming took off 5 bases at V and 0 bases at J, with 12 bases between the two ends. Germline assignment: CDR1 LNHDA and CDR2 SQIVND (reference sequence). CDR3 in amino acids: CASSDTGLSTDTQYF. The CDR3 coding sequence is TGTGCCAGTAGTGACACAGGGCTTAGCACAGATACGCAGTATTTT.

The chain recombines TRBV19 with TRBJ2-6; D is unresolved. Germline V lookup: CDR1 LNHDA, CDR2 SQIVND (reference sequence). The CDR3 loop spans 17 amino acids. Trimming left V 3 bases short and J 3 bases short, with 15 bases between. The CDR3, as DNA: TGTGCCAGTAGTATTGGGCCCCAGGAAGGTGGGGCCAACGTCCTGACTTTC. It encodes CASSIGPQEGGANVLTF.

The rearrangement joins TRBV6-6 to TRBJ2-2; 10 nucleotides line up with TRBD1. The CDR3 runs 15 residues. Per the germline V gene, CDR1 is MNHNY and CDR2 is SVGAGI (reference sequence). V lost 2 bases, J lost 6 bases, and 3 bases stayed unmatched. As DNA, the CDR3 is TGTGCCAGCAGTTACGGGGACAGGGGACCCGGGGAGCTGTTTTTT. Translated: CASSYGDRGPGELFF.

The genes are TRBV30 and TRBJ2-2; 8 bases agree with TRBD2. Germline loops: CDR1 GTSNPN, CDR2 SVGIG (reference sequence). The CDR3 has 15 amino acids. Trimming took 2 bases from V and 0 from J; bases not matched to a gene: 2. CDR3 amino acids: CAWSTGGPNTGELFF. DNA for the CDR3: TGTGCCTGGAGTACGGGGGGGCCGAACACCGGGGAGCTGTTTTTT.

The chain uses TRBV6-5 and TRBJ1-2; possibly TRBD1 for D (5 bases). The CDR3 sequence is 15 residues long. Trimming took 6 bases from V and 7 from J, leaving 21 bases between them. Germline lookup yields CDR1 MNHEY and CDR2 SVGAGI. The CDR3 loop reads CASSPTGTARGGYTF. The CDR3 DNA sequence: TGTGCCAGCAGCCCCACTGGAACGGCAAGGGGTGGCTACACCTTC.

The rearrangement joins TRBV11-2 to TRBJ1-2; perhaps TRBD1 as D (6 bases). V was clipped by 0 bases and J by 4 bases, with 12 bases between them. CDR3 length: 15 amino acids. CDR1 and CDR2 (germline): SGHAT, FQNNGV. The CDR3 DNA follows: TGTGCCAGCAGCTTAGATGGGGGGCTGCGCTATGGCTACACCTTC. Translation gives CASSLDGGLRYGYTF.

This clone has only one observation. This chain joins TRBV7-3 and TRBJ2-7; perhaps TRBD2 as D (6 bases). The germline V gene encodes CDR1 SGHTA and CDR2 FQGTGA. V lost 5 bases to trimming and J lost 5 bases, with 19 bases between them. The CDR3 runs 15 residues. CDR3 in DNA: TGTGCCAGCAGCCCCATTCGGAGGGATAGGAACGAGCAGTACTTC. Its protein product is CASSPIRRDRNEQYF.

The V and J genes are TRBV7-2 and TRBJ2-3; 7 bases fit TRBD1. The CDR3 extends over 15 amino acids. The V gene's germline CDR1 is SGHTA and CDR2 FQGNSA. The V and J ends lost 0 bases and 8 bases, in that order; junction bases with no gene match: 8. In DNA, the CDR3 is TGTGCCAGCAGCTTAGCGCAACAGGGGCTGGGTACGCAGTATTTT. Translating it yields CASSLAQQGLGTQYF.

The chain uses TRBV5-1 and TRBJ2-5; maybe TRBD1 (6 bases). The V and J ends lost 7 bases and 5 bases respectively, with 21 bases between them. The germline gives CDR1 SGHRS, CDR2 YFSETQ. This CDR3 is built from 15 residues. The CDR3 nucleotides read TGCGCCAGCCACGGCGGGCAGGGGAGAGGGGAGACCCAGTACTTC. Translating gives CASHGGQGRGETQYF.

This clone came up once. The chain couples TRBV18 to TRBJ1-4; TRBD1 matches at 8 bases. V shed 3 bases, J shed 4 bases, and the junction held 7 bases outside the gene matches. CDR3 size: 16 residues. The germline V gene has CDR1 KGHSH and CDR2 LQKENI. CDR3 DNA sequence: TGTGCCAGCTCACCCCAGCAGGGGGCCCTTAATGAAAAACTGTTTTTT. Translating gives CASSPQQGALNEKLFF.

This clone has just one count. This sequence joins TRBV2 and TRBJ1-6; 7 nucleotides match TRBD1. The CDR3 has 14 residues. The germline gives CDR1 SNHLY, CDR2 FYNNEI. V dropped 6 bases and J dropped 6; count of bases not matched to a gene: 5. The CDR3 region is CASRETGINSPLHF. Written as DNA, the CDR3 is TGTGCCAGCAGGGAGACAGGGATTAATTCACCCCTCCACTTT. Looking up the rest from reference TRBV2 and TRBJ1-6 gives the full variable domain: EPEVTQTPSHQVTQMGQEVILRCVPISNHLYFYWYRQILGQKVEFLVSFYNNEISEKSEIFDDQFSVERPDGSNFTLKIRSTKLEDSAMYFCASRETGINSPLHFGNGTRLTVT.

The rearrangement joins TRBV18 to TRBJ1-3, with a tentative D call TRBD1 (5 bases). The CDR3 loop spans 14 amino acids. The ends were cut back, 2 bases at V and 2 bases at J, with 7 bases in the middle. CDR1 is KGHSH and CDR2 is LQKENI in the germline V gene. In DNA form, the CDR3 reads TGTGCCAGCTCACCATTGACAGCTGGAAACACCATATATTTT. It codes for CASSPLTAGNTIYF. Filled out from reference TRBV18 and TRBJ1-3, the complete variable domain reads NAGVMQNPRHLVRRRGQEARLRCSPMKGHSHVYWYRQLPEEGLKFMVYLQKENIIDESGMPKERFSAEFPKEGPSILRIQQVVRGDSAAYFCASSPLTAGNTIYFGEGSWLTVV.

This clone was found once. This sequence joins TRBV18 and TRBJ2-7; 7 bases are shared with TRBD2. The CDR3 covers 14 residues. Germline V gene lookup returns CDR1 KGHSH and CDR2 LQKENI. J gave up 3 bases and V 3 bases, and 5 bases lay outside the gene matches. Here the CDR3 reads CASSPSGALYEQYF. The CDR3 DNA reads TGTGCCAGCTCACCCAGCGGGGCCCTCTACGAGCAGTACTTC.

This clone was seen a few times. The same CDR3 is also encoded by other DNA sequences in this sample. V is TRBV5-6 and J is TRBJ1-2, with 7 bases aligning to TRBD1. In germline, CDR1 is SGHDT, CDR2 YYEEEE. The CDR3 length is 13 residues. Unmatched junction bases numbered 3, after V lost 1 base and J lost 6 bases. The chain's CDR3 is CASSLRQGDGYTF. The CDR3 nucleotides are TGTGCCAGCAGCTTGAGACAGGGAGATGGCTACACCTTC.

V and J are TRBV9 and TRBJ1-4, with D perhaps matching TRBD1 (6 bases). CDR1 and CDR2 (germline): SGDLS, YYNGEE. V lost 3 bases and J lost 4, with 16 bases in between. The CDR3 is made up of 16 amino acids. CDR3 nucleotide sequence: TGTGCCAGCAGCGCTCAAACAGGGACCGGTAATGAAAAACTGTTTTTT. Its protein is CASSAQTGTGNEKLFF.

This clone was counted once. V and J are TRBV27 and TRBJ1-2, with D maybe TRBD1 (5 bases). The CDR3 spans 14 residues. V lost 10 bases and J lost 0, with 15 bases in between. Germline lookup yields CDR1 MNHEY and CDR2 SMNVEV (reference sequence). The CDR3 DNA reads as TGTGCCACTTCCCCAGGGCGGACTAACTATGGCTACACCTTC. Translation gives CATSPGRTNYGYTF.

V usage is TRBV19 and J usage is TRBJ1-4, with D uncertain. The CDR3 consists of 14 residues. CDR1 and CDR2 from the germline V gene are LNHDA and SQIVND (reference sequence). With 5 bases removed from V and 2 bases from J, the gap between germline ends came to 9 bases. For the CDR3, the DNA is TGTGCCAGTAGTGTTGAGGCGACTAATGAAAAACTGTTTTTT. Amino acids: CASSVEATNEKLFF.

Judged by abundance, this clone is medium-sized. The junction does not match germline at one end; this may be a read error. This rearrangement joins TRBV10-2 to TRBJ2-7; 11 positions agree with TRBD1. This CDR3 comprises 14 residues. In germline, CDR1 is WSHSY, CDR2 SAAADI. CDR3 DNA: TGCGCCAGCACCCCCGGGACAGGGGGGTACGGGCAGTACTTC. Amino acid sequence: CASTPGTGGYGQYF.